The next 25 T cell receptor beta chains were all read from a single sample in a study of identical twins. In TCRdb, the 5' RACE reads were re-called with MiXCR into one record per CDR3 protein. The sample carries 200,000 to 250,000 distinct CDR3 sequences, around 6.5% recorded once. The same data also went into a second study, on T cells expressing NK-cell markers.

Material for sequencing was CD8+ T cells sorted from blood. The receptors stem from a woman aged 18-29 years in good health.

This clonotype was counted between two and nine times. This chain links TRBV5-5 with TRBJ1-1; maybe TRBD1 (5 bases). Trimming cost V 4 bases and J 5 bases, with 12 bases left between them. Germline values: CDR1 SGHKS, CDR2 YYEKEE (reference sequence). CDR3 size: 13 residues. CDR3 DNA sequence: TGTGCCAGCAGCAAGTTGGGGGGGACTGAAGCTTTCTTT. It specifies CASSKLGGTEAFF.

There are a few counts of this clonotype. The rearrangement links TRBV2 to TRBJ1-5; 7 bases map to TRBD1. Germline trimming cut 6 bases from V and 6 bases from J; bases unmatched to any gene: 8. Germline CDR1 reads SNHLY; CDR2 reads FYNNEI. The length of the CDR3 is 14 residues. CDR3 in amino acids: CASRQTGMGQPQHF. CDR3 coding DNA: TGTGCCAGCAGACAGACAGGGATGGGTCAGCCCCAGCATTTT.

The chain joins TRBV10-3 to TRBJ1-1, with D hard to call. Trimming shortened V by 8 bases and J by 6 bases, and 4 bases separated the two germline ends. The CDR3 runs to 9 residues. From germline, CDR1 is ENHRY and CDR2 SYGVKD. CDR3 DNA: TGTGCCATCTCGGCTGAAGCTTTCTTT. Translated, it gives CAISAEAFF.

This clonotype has more than one count but fewer than ten. This chain links TRBV7-2 with TRBJ2-3; TRBD1 or TRBD2 may be the D gene (5 bases each). CDR3 size: 16 residues. In germline, CDR1 is SGHTA, CDR2 FQGNSA. V was shortened by 5 bases and J by 2 bases, with 17 bases between the two germline ends. CDR3 residues: CASSTGTLSYTDTQYF. In DNA, the CDR3 is TGTGCCAGCAGCACCGGGACCCTGTCTTACACAGATACGCAGTATTTT.

This clonotype showed up many times. This chain connects TRBV7-2 to TRBJ1-1; D is unclear. Germline CDR1 SGHTA, CDR2 FQGNSA. The V end was cut by 1 base, the J end by 4 bases, with 10 bases between. The CDR3 length is 14 residues. DNA of the CDR3: TGTGCCAGCAGCTTAGACGGGAGTGTCACTGAAGCTTTCTTT. Protein: CASSLDGSVTEAFF.

A few counts support this clonotype. A read error may produce the germline difference seen at one junction end. The V and J genes are TRBV7-2 and TRBJ2-7, with a tentative D call TRBD2 (6 bases). Looked up from germline, CDR1 is SGHTA and CDR2 is FQGNSA. The CDR3 is 15 amino acids. This chain's CDR3 is CASSLAMGFSYEQYF. The CDR3 DNA reads as TGTGCCAGCAGCCTAGCGATGGGGTTTTCCTACGAGCAGTACTTC.

This chain links TRBV14 with TRBJ2-3, with 8 nucleotides matching TRBD2. The trim removed 6 bases at V and 14 bases at J, leaving 10 bases unmatched. This CDR3 has 12 amino acids. Germline V gene sequence: CDR1 SGHDN, CDR2 FVKESK. In DNA, the CDR3 is TGTGCCAGCAGACCTCCCGGGACTAGGTGGTATTTT. This sequence encodes CASRPPGTRWYF.

This clonotype was recorded a few times. The chain is built from TRBV10-3 and TRBJ2-1; D gene unclear. Trimming took 4 bases from V and 8 from J, leaving 15 bases between them. The germline gives CDR1 ENHRY, CDR2 SYGVKD. This CDR3 comprises 14 residues. The CDR3 loop is CAISGGTLYDEQFF. The DNA of the CDR3 is TGTGCCATCAGTGGCGGCACCCTTTATGATGAGCAGTTCTTC.

This clonotype has a handful of counts. The junction differs from germline at one of its ends, possibly a read error. The chain couples TRBV12-3 or TRBV12-4 to TRBJ1-1; D is unresolved. There are 12 residues in the CDR3. CDR3 in amino acids: CASSLDGIGAFF. DNA for the CDR3: TGTGCCAGTAGTTTAGACGGTATAGGGGCTTTCTTT.

This clonotype was recorded a few times. This rearrangement joins TRBV12-3 or TRBV12-4 to TRBJ2-1; 8 bases are shared with TRBD2. Unmatched junction bases numbered 4, after V lost 3 bases and J lost 12 bases. The length of the CDR3 is 12 residues. In DNA form, the CDR3 reads TGTGCCAGCAGTTTCGGGGGGGGAGGGCAGTTCTTC. This sequence encodes CASSFGGGGQFF.

This clonotype occurred a few times. V is TRBV9 and J is TRBJ1-3; no clear D. The germline V gene encodes CDR1 SGDLS and CDR2 YYNGEE. This CDR3 region has 12 residues. Trimming cost V 3 bases and J 4 bases, with 5 bases left between them. The CDR3 region is CASSAPGNTIYF. The DNA for the CDR3 is TGTGCCAGCAGCGCGCCAGGAAACACCATATATTTT.

V and J are TRBV19 and TRBJ2-7; the D gene is possibly TRBD2 (5 bases). Between the trimmed V and J ends, which lost 0 bases and 4 bases, there was a span of 13 bases. This CDR3 is 15 amino acids long. Germline V gives CDR1 LNHDA, CDR2 SQIVND (reference sequence). The CDR3 bases are TGTGCCAGTAGTATAGATGGCAGTAGAGGGTACGAGCAGTACTTC. Encoded protein: CASSIDGSRGYEQYF.

At least ten counts were recorded for this clonotype. V and J are TRBV5-1 and TRBJ2-1, with 11 bases fitting TRBD2. With 4 bases clipped from V and 1 base from J, the junction kept 4 bases outside the gene matches. The CDR3 has 16 residues. CDR1 and CDR2 (germline): SGHRS, YFSETQ. CDR3 bases: TGCGCCAGCAGCCTGACTAGCGGGACATCCTACAATGAGCAGTTCTTC. Its translation is CASSLTSGTSYNEQFF.

This clonotype was detected only a few times. The chain links TRBV2 to TRBJ2-7; 7 nucleotides line up with TRBD2. The germline CDR1 and CDR2 sequences are SNHLY and FYNNEI. The CDR3 is 15 residues long. J lost 2 bases, V lost 4 bases, and 8 bases had no gene match. The CDR3 is CASSVTSGVAYEQYF. The CDR3 DNA sequence: TGTGCCAGCAGTGTGACCAGCGGGGTAGCCTACGAGCAGTACTTC.

The chain recombines TRBV13 with TRBJ2-3; D may be TRBD1 or TRBD2 (7 bases each). There are 17 residues in the CDR3. Trimming took off 1 base at V and 5 bases at J, with 19 bases between the two ends. Germline V lookup: CDR1 PRHDT, CDR2 FYEKMQ (reference sequence). The CDR3 loop is CASSLVLAEPGGDTQYF. CDR3 DNA: TGTGCCAGCAGCTTAGTCCTAGCGGAACCAGGGGGAGATACGCAGTATTTT. Full variable domain (remainder filled in from reference TRBV13 and TRBJ2-3): AAGVIQSPRHLIKEKRETATLKCYPIPRHDTVYWYQQGPGQDPQFLISFYEKMQSDKGSIPDRFSAQQFSDYHSELNMSSLELGDSALYFCASSLVLAEPGGDTQYFGPGTRLTVL.

This clonotype appeared many times. This sequence joins TRBV29-1 and TRBJ2-7, with D possibly matching TRBD1 (6 bases). The CDR3 is 13 residues long. Germline loops: CDR1 SQVTM, CDR2 ANQGSEA. The V gene lost 1 base and the J gene lost 9 bases, with 16 bases spanning the gap. This CDR3 is CSVEGDIPTGQYF. The CDR3 DNA reads TGCAGCGTTGAAGGGGACATCCCCACGGGGCAGTACTTC.

This clonotype showed up just a few times. The chain joins TRBV2 to TRBJ2-1; TRBD2 aligns across 14 bases. Germline values: CDR1 SNHLY, CDR2 FYNNEI. The V and J ends lost 6 bases and 7 bases, in that order; junction bases with no gene match: 5. The CDR3 runs 15 residues. The CDR3 DNA follows: TGTGCCAGCAGAGGGACTAGCGGGAGTGGGAATGAGCAGTTCTTC. Protein: CASRGTSGSGNEQFF.

The chain couples TRBV6-1 to TRBJ2-1, with D possibly being TRBD2 (6 bases). The CDR3 runs 14 residues. Germline V CDR1 and CDR2: MNHNS, SASEGT. Trimming removed 7 bases from V and 1 base from J, with 11 bases in between. The DNA of the CDR3 is TGTGCCAGCAATGCGGGGCCTTCCTACAATGAGCAGTTCTTC. As protein: CASNAGPSYNEQFF.

This chain links TRBV7-2 with TRBJ1-1; D remains unclear. Germline V gene lookup returns CDR1 SGHTA and CDR2 FQGNSA. The CDR3 spans 13 residues. V lost 4 bases and J lost 4, with 10 bases in between. CDR3 DNA sequence: TGTGCCAGCAGCTACGGACTGAGCACTGAAGCTTTCTTT. This sequence encodes CASSYGLSTEAFF.

In this sample, this clonotype turned up a few times. The chain links TRBV2 to TRBJ2-3; maybe TRBD2 (6 bases). Trimming removed 2 bases at V and 11 bases at J, with 26 bases between. Germline V gene data show CDR1 as SNHLY and CDR2 as FYNNEI. The CDR3 sequence is 17 residues long. The CDR3 reads CASSETLGGLPFPRQYF. The CDR3 DNA is TGTGCCAGCAGTGAAACTTTGGGCGGACTACCCTTCCCAAGGCAGTATTTT.

J is TRBJ1-3 and V is TRBV9; weak D call: TRBD1 (6 bases). There are 17 residues in the CDR3. With 3 bases removed from V and 1 base from J, the gap between germline ends came to 17 bases. Per germline, CDR1 SGDLS and CDR2 YYNGEE. The CDR3: CASSDPLHRVSGNTIYF. The CDR3 nucleotides are TGTGCCAGCAGCGATCCCCTCCACAGGGTATCTGGAAACACCATATATTTT. Variable domain in full (rest from reference TRBV9 and TRBJ1-3): DSGVTQTPKHLITATGQRVTLRCSPRSGDLSVYWYQQSLDQGLQFLIQYYNGEERAKGNILERFSAQQFPDLHSELNLSSLELGDSALYFCASSDPLHRVSGNTIYFGEGSWLTVV.

The J gene is TRBJ1-1, the V gene TRBV27, with unresolved D. Germline V gene lookup returns CDR1 MNHEY and CDR2 SMNVEV (reference sequence). Trimming shortened V by 1 base and J by 4 bases, and 7 bases separated the two germline ends. This CDR3 has 13 residues. The CDR3 DNA sequence: TGTGCCAGCAGTTTATTAGGTACCACTGAAGCTTTCTTT. Its translation: CASSLLGTTEAFF.

CDR3 amino acids: CAWSPGVTSYEQYF. Here the CDR3 DNA reads TGTGCCTGGAGTCCGGGGGTTACCTCCTACGAGCAGTACTTC. This rearrangement joins TRBV30 to TRBJ2-7, with D possibly TRBD2 on 6 matching bases. This CDR3 has 14 amino acids. Looked up from germline, CDR1 is GTSNPN and CDR2 is SVGIG (reference sequence). Trimming shortened V by 2 bases and J by 0 bases, and 11 bases separated the two germline ends. Complete variable domain (other parts from reference TRBV30 and TRBJ2-7): SQTIHQWPATLVQPVGSPLSLECTVEGTSNPNLYWYRQAAGRGLQLLFYSVGIGQISSEVPQNLSASRPQDRQFILSSKKLLLSDSGFYLCAWSPGVTSYEQYFGPGTRLTVT.

This clonotype was recorded many times. J is TRBJ2-3 and V is TRBV7-6, with D possibly TRBD1 on 5 matching bases. The CDR3 contains 16 residues. CDR1 and CDR2 (germline): SGHVS, FNYEAQ. With 5 bases removed from V and 4 bases from J, the gap between germline ends came to 19 bases. The CDR3 DNA reads as TGTGCCAGCAGCCCCAAAATAGAGACAGACGCAGATACGCAGTATTTT. Its protein is CASSPKIETDADTQYF.

This clonotype was counted only a few times. This sequence joins TRBV29-1 and TRBJ2-1; tentative D call: TRBD1 (5 bases). V was trimmed by 4 bases and J by 6 bases, leaving 13 bases between them. The germline V gene encodes CDR1 SQVTM and CDR2 ANQGSEA. The CDR3 totals 13 residues. The CDR3 reads CSVGPTVPNEQFF. The CDR3 nucleotides are TGCAGCGTTGGGCCGACAGTCCCCAATGAGCAGTTCTTC.